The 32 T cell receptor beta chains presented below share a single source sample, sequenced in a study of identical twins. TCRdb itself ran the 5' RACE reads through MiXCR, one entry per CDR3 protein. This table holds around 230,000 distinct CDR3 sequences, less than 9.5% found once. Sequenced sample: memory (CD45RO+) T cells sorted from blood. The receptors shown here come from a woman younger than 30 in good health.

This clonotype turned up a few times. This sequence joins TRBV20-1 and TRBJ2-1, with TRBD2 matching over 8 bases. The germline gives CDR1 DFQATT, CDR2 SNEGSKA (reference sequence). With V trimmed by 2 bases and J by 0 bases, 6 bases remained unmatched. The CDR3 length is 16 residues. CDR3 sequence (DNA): TGCAGTGCTAGAAGGCTAGCGGGCAGCTCCTACAATGAGCAGTTCTTC. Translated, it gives CSARRLAGSSYNEQFF.

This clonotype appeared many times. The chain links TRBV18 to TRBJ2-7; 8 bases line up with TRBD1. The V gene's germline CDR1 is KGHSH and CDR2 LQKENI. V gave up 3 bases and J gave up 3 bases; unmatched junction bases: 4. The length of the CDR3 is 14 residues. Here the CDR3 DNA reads TGTGCCAGCTCACCGACGGGACAGGACTACGAGCAGTACTTC. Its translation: CASSPTGQDYEQYF.

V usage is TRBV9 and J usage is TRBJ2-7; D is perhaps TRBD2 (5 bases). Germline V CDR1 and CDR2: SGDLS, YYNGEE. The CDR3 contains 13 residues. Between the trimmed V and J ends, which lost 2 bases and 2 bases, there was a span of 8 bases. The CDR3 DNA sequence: TGTGCCAGCAGCGTCGGGAACACCTACGAGCAGTACTTC. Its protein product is CASSVGNTYEQYF.

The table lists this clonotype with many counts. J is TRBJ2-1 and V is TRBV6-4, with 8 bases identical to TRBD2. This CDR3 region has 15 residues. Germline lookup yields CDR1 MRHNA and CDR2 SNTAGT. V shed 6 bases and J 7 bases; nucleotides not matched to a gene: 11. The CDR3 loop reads CASSLTSGYRNEQFF. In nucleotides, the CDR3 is TGTGCCAGCAGCCTTACTAGCGGCTATAGGAATGAGCAGTTCTTC.

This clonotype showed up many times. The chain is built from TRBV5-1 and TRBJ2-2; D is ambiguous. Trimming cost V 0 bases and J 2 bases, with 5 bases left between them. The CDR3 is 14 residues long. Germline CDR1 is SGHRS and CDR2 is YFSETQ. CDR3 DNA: TGCGCCAGCAGCTTGGGTCCAAACACCGGGGAGCTGTTTTTT. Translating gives CASSLGPNTGELFF.

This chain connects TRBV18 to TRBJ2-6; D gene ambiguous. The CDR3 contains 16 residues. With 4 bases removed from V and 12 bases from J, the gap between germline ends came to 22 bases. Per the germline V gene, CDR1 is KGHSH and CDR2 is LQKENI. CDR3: CASSQNSGTTGPVLTF. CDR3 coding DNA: TGTGCCAGCTCACAGAATAGTGGAACAACTGGGCCCGTCCTGACTTTC. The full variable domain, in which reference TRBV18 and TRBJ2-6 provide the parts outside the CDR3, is NAGVMQNPRHLVRRRGQEARLRCSPMKGHSHVYWYRQLPEEGLKFMVYLQKENIIDESGMPKERFSAEFPKEGPSILRIQQVVRGDSAAYFCASSQNSGTTGPVLTFGAGSRLTVL.

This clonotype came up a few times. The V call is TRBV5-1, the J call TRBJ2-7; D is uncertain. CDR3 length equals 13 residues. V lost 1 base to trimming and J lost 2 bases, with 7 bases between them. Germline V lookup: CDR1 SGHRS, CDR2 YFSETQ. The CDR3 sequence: CASSLNRPYEQYF. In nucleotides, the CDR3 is TGCGCCAGCAGCTTGAACAGACCCTACGAGCAGTACTTC. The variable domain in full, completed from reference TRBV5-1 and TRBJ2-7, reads KAGVTQTPRYLIKTRGQQVTLSCSPISGHRSVSWYQQTPGQGLQFLFEYFSETQRNKGNFPGRFSGRQFSNSRSEMNVSTLELGDSALYLCASSLNRPYEQYFGPGTRLTVT.

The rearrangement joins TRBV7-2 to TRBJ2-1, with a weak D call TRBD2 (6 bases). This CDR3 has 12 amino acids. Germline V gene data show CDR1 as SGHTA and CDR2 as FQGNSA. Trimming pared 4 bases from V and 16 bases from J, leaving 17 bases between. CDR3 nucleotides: TGTGCCAGCAGCTCCTATGGGGGGACTTCCTTCTTC. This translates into CASSSYGGTSFF.

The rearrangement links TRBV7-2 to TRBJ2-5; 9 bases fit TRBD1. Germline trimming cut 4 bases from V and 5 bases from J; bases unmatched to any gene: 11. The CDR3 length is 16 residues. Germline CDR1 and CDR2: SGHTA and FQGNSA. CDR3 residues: CASSSEGQGFRETQYF. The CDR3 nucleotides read TGTGCCAGCAGCTCCGAAGGACAGGGGTTTCGTGAGACCCAGTACTTC.

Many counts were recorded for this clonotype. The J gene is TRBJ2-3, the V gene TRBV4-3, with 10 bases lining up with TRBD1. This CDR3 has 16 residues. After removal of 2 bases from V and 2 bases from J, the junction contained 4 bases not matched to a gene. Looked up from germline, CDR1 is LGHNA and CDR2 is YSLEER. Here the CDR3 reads CASSQLTGGPTDTQYF. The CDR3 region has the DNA TGCGCCAGCAGCCAATTGACAGGGGGCCCCACAGATACGCAGTATTTT.

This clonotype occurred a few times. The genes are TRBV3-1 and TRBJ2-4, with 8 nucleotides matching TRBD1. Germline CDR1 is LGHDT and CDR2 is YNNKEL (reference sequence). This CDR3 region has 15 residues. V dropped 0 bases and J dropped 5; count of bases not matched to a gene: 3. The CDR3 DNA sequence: TGTGCCAGCAGCCAAGATTCGACAGGGGAAAACATTCAGTACTTC. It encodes CASSQDSTGENIQYF. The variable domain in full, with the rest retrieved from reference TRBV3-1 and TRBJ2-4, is DTAVSQTPKYLVTQMGNDKSIKCEQNLGHDTMYWYKQDSKKFLKIMFSYNNKELIINETVPNRFSPKSPDKAHLNLHINSLELGDSAVYFCASSQDSTGENIQYFGAGTRLSVL.

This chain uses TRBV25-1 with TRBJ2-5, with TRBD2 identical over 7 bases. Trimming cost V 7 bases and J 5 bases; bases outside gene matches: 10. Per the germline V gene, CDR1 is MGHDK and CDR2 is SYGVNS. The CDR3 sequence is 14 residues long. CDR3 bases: TGTGCCAGCACCGACGGGGGGACTACGGAGACCCAGTACTTC. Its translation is CASTDGGTTETQYF.

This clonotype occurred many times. The CDR3 is CAISADMSGNTIYF. CDR3 sequence (DNA): TGTGCCATCAGTGCGGACATGTCAGGAAACACCATATATTTT. The J gene is TRBJ1-3, the V gene TRBV10-3, with D possibly being TRBD1 (5 bases). The V gene lost 4 bases and the J gene lost 4 bases, with 11 bases spanning the gap. The CDR3 is made up of 14 amino acids. The germline CDR1 and CDR2 sequences are ENHRY and SYGVKD.

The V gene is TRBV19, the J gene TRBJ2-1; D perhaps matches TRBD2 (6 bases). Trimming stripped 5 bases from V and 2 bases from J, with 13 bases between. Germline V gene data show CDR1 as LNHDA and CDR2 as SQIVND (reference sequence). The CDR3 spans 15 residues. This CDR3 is CASSGDWRPYNEQFF. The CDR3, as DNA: TGTGCCAGTAGTGGGGACTGGCGTCCCTACAATGAGCAGTTCTTC.

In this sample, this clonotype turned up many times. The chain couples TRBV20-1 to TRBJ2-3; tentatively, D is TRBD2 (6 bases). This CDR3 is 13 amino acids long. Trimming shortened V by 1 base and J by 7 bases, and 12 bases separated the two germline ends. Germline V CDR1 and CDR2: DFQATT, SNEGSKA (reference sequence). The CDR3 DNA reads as TGCAGTGCTAGAGGGACGGGAGTTTATACGCAGTATTTT. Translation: CSARGTGVYTQYF.

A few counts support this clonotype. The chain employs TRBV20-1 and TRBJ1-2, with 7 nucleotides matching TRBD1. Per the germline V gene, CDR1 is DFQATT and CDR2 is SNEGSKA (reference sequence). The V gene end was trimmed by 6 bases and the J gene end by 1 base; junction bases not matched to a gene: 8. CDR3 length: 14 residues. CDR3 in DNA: TGCAGTGCAGTCGTGGGACAGATTAACTATGGCTACACCTTC. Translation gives CSAVVGQINYGYTF.

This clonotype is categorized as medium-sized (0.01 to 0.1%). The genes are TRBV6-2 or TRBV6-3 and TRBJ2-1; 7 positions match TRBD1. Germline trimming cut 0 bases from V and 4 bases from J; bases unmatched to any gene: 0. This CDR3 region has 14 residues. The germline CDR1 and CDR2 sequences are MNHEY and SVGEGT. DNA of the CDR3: TGTGCCAGCAGTTACTCGACAGGGTACAATGAGCAGTTCTTC. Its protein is CASSYSTGYNEQFF.

The CDR3 DNA reads as TGCAGTGCTAGAGAGAAGTGGACTAGCGGGAGAGCAGATACGCAGTATTTT. This codes for CSAREKWTSGRADTQYF. This chain links TRBV20-1 with TRBJ2-3; TRBD2 aligns across 13 bases. The CDR3 is 17 amino acids. Germline V gives CDR1 DFQATT, CDR2 SNEGSKA (reference sequence). The J segment lost 4 bases and the V segment lost 0 bases, leaving 7 bases of the junction unmatched.

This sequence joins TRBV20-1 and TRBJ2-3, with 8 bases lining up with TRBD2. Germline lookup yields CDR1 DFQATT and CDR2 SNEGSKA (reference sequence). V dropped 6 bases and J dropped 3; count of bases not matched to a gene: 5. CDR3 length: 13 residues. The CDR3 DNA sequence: TGCAGTGCCCCCCGCGGGGGGACAGATACGCAGTATTTT. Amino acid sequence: CSAPRGGTDTQYF.

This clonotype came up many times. The CDR3 DNA reads TGTGCCATCAGCTATGCCAGTAGGGGGGTGGATACGCAGTATTTT. It is translated as CAISYASRGVDTQYF. V gene TRBV10-3 combines with J gene TRBJ2-3, with D perhaps given as TRBD1 or TRBD2 (6 bases each). V was cut by 6 bases and J by 6 bases, with 19 bases left in between. CDR3 length equals 15 residues. Looked up from germline, CDR1 is ENHRY and CDR2 is SYGVKD.

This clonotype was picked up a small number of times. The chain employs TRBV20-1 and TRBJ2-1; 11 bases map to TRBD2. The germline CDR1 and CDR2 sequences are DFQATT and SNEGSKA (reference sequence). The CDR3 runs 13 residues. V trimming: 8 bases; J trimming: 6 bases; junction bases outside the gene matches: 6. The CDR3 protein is CSTSSGRGNEQFF. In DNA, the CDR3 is TGCAGTACGAGTAGCGGGAGGGGCAATGAGCAGTTCTTC.

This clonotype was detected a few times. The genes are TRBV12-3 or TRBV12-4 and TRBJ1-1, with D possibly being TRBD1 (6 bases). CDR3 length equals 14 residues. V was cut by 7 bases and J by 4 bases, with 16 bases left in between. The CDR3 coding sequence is TGTGCCAGCAACTTAGTGCAGGGGCTCACTGAAGCTTTCTTT. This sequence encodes CASNLVQGLTEAFF.

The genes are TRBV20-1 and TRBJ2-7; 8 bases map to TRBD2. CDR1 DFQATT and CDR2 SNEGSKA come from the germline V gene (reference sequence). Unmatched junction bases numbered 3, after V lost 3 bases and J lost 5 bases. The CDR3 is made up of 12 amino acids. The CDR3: CSASGGADEQYF. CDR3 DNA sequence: TGCAGTGCTAGCGGGGGGGCCGACGAGCAGTACTTC.

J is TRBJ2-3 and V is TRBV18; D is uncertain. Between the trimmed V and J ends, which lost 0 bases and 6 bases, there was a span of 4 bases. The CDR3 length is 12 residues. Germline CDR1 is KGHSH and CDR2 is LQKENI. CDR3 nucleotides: TGTGCCAGCTCACCACCATCCGATACGCAGTATTTT. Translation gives CASSPPSDTQYF.

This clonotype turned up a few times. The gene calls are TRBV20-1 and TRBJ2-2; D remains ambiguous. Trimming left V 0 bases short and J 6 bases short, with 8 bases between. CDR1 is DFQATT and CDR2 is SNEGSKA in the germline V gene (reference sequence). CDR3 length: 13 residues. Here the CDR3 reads CSARDKDPGELFF. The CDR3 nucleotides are TGCAGTGCTAGAGATAAAGATCCCGGGGAGCTGTTTTTT.

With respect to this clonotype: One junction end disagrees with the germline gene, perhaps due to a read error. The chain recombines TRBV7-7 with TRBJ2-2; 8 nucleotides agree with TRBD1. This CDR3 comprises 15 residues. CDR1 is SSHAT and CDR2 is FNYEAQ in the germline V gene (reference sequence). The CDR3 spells CASSLSQGATGELFF. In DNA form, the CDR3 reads TGTGCTAGCAGCTTAAGCCAGGGGGCAACCGGGGAGCTGTTTTTT. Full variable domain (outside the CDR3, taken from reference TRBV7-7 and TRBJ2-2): GAGVSQSPRYKVTKRGQDVTLRCDPISSHATLYWYQQALGQGPEFLTYFNYEAQPDKSGLPSDRFSAERPEGSISTLTIQRTEQRDSAMYRCASSLSQGATGELFFGEGSRLTVL.

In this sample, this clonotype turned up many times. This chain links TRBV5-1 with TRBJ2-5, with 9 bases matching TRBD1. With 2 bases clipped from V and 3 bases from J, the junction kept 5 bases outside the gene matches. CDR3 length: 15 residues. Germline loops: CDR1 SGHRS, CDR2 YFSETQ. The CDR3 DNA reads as TGCGCCAGCAGCTTTGGGAGGACAGGGGAAGAGACCCAGTACTTC. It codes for CASSFGRTGEETQYF.

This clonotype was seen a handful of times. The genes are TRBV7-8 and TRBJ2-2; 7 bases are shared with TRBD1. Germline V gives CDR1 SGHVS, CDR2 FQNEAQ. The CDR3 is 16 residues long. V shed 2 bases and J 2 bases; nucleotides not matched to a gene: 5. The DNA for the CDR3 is TGTGCCAGCAGCTTAATGAGGGGGCGAAACACCGGGGAGCTGTTTTTT. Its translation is CASSLMRGRNTGELFF.

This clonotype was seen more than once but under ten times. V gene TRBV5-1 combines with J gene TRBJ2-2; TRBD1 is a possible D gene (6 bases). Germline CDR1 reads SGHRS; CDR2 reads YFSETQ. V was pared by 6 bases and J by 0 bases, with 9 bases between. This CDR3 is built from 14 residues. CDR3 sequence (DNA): TGCGCCAGCACTCAGGGGACGAACACCGGGGAGCTGTTTTTT. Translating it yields CASTQGTNTGELFF.

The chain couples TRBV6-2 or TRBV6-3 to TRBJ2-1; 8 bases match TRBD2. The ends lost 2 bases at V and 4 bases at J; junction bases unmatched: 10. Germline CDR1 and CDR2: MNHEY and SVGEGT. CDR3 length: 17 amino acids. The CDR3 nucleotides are TGTGCCAGCAGTTACCGCCTGGGGAGCGGGGGATACAATGAGCAGTTCTTC. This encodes CASSYRLGSGGYNEQFF.

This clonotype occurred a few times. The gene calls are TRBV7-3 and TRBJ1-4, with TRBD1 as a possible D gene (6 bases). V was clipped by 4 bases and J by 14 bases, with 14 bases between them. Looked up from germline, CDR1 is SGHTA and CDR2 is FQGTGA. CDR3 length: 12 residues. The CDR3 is CASSSARTALFF. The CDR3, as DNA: TGTGCCAGCAGCTCCGCCCGGACAGCGCTGTTTTTT. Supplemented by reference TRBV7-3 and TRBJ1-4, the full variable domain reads GAGVSQTPSNKVTEKGKYVELRCDPISGHTALYWYRQSLGQGPEFLIYFQGTGAADDSGLPNDRFFAVRPEGSVSTLKIQRTERGDSAVYLCASSSARTALFFGSGTQLSVL.

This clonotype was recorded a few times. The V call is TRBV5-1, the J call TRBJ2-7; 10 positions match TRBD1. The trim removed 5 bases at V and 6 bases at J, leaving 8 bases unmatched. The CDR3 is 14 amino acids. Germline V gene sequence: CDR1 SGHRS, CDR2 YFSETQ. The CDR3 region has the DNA TGCGCCAGCAGTTGGGACAGGGGAGGGCGCGAGCAGTACTTC. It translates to CASSWDRGGREQYF.